Here is one T cell receptor (beta chain) with its context. Antigen: not known. A single record per CDR3 protein comes from TCRdb applying MiXCR to the 5' RACE reads. The table includes hundreds of thousands of distinct CDR3 sequences, 21% detected once. The sample comes from a study of T cells after yellow fever vaccination. Study-level points and caveats: The booster saw the reappearance of most primary-vaccination clones (roughly 97% CD4, almost 90% CD8). Although most clonotypes did not, a small share appeared in both CD4 and CD8 compartments.

Germline CDR1 ENHRY, CDR2 SYGVKD. Trimming left V 4 bases short and J 3 bases short, with 13 bases between. The CDR3 runs 15 residues. Sequenced material: PBMCs, taken less than 25 days after the first yellow fever vaccination. The gene calls are TRBV10-3 and TRBJ2-1, with D possibly being TRBD2 (5 bases). The origin of this receptor is a man younger than 35 who received the YFV17D yellow fever vaccine. In DNA, the CDR3 is TGTGCCATCAGTGGGGCGGGCGCTCACTACAATGAGCAGTTCTTC. It specifies CAISGAGAHYNEQFF.